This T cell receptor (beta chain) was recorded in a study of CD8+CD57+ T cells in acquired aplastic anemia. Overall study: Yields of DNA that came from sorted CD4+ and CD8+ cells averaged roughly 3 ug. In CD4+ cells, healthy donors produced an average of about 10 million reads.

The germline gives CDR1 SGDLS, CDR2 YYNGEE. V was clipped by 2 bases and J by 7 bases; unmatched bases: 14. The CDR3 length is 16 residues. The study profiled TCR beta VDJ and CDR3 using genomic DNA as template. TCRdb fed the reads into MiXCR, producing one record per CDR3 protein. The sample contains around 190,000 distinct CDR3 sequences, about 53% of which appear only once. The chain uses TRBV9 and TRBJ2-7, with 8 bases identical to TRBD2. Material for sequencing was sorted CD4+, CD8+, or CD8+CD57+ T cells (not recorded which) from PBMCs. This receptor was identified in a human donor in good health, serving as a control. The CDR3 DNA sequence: TGTGCCAGCAGCGTCCCAAGCGGGGGAACCTACAATGAGCAGTACTTC. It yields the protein CASSVPSGGTYNEQYF.